Given below is one T cell receptor beta chain in context. Antigen: not known. This entry is derived from a study of T cell responses to AZD1222 COVID-19 vaccine. Study-level points and caveats: Donors were largely white British and mainly female; clonal diversity was possibly underestimated.

The ends lost 3 bases at V and 3 bases at J; junction bases unmatched: 6. The CDR3 sequence is 14 residues long. CDR1 is SGHRS, CDR2 YFSETQ, per germline. The table came from immunoSEQ multiplex PCR; TCRdb's copy has only in-frame clones and leaves some out. Counted here are about 120,000 clones, less than 90% occurring once; the ten biggest clones make up 7.5%. This TCR derives from an adult in good health. The sequencing here drew on peripheral blood, taken on day 0 of AZD1222 vaccination. The V call is TRBV5-1, the J call TRBJ2-7; 7 nucleotides match TRBD2. The CDR3 sequence is CASSSSGGVYEQYF. CDR3 nucleotides: TGCGCCAGCAGCTCTAGCGGAGGAGTCTACGAGCAGTACTTC.